Listed below are T cell receptor beta chains from one sample, sequenced in a study of radiation and T cells in renal cell carcinoma. Generated by immunoSEQ multiplex PCR, the TCRdb table keeps only in-frame clones and is missing some. Of 100,000 to 150,000 clones in the sample, roughly 91% were seen once. The material was blood, obtained from a patient whose treatment included radiotherapy and nephrectomy. All receptors come from a woman between 70 and 85 years old with renal cell carcinoma. Both conserved end residues are part of each CDR3. The D gene is left open where the match is weak. The size entry is marked missing in some rows and otherwise reads once, few, many or a size class.

clone_size j_call v_call d_call cdr3_nt cdr3_aa
NA TRBJ2-7 TRBV30 NA TGTGCCTGGAGTCCCTCTTCCTACGAGCAGTACTTC CAWSPSSYEQYF
NA TRBJ1-1 TRBV30 NA TGTGCCTGGAGTGTACTTCGGTCCGGCGCTGAAGCTTTCTTT CAWSVLRSGAEAFF
NA TRBJ1-5 TRBV2 NA TGTGCCAGCAGCCTTGGGGGCCCCAATCAGCCCCAGCATTTT CASSLGGPNQPQHF
NA TRBJ2-2 TRBV2 NA TGTGCCAGCAGGCGGACAACGAACACCGGGGAGCTGTTTTTT CASRRTTNTGELFF
once TRBJ1-2 TRBV7-2 TRBD1 TGTGCCAGCAGATCGGGACAGGGGGCAGCCTATGGCTACACCTTC CASRSGQGAAYGYTF
NA TRBJ1-6 TRBV11-3 NA TGTGCCAGCAGCTTGGAGGATAATTCACCCCTCCACTTT CASSLEDNSPLHF
NA TRBJ2-2 TRBV9 TRBD2 TGTGCCAGCAGCCGTCAGGGAGGGGTAGGCACCGGGGAGCTGTTTTTT CASSRQGGVGTGELFF
NA TRBJ1-6 TRBV7-9 NA TGTGCCAGCAGCTTAGTTTCGAGCTTTATCTATAATTCACCCCTCCACTTT CASSLVSSFIYNSPLHF
NA TRBJ1-1 TRBV18 NA TGTGCCAGCTCACCTTTGACCCTCAACACTGAAGCTTTCTTT CASSPLTLNTEAFF
NA TRBJ2-7 TRBV14 TRBD1 TGTGCCAGCAGCCAACGGACAGGGGGCGGCTACGAGCAGTACTTC CASSQRTGGGYEQYF
NA TRBJ2-4 TRBV6-6 TRBD1 TGTGCCAGCAGTTACTCGGGACAGGGCAAAAACATTCAGTACTTC CASSYSGQGKNIQYF
NA TRBJ2-1 TRBV28 NA TGTGCCAGCACGGCTCAGGGACCTTACAATGAGCAGTTCTTC CASTAQGPYNEQFF
NA TRBJ1-6 TRBV18 TRBD1 TGTGCCAGCAGGGACAGCGTCTCGAGTTCACCCCTCCACTTT CASRDSVSSSPLHF
NA TRBJ2-3 TRBV9 NA TGTGCCAGCAGCTCTGGTTCAGACCACACAGATACGCAGTATTTT CASSSGSDHTDTQYF
NA TRBJ2-5 TRBV7-2 NA TGTGCCAGCAGCTTAGGGGGCTCAGGAGAGACCCAGTACTTC CASSLGGSGETQYF
once TRBJ2-7 TRBV7-2 TRBD2 TGTGCCAGCAGCAATAGCGGGGGGGCCGCCGAGCAGTACTTC CASSNSGGAAEQYF
once TRBJ1-2 TRBV29-1 TRBD1 TGCAGCGCAGGGACAGGGGGCACCTATGGCTACACCTTC CSAGTGGTYGYTF
NA TRBJ1-1 TRBV6-6 NA TGTGCCAGCAGTTTTCAGGGGAAGAACACTGAAGCTTTCTTT CASSFQGKNTEAFF
once TRBJ1-1 TRBV5-6 NA TGTGCCAGCAGCTTTCTTGGGGTCGATACTGAAGCTTTCTTT CASSFLGVDTEAFF
NA TRBJ1-1 TRBV6-5 TRBD1 TGTGCCAGCAGTTACTCGACTGGGACAGCGGGCACTGAAGCTTTCTTT CASSYSTGTAGTEAFF
NA TRBJ1-6 TRBV4-3 NA TGCGCCAGCAGCCAAGATGGAAATTCACCCCTCCACTTT CASSQDGNSPLHF
NA TRBJ2-5 TRBV2 NA TGTGCCAGCGCTACCTCGGGGGAGACCCAGTACTTC CASATSGETQYF
NA TRBJ1-3 TRBV7-2 NA TGTGCCAGCAGCTTAGACCCAGGGCCTGGAAACACCATATATTTT CASSLDPGPGNTIYF
NA TRBJ2-1 TRBV7-3 TRBD2 TGTGCCAGCAGCTCAGTGGCTAGCGGAAACAATGAGCAGTTCTTC CASSSVASGNNEQFF
NA TRBJ2-7 TRBV6-1 TRBD1 TGTGCCAGCAGTCCCTTCGACAGGGTTACCTACGAGCAGTACTTC CASSPFDRVTYEQYF
NA TRBJ1-2 TRBV28 NA TGTGCCAGCGGCCGTGGGGGCTACACCTTC CASGRGGYTF
NA TRBJ2-5 TRBV10-3 NA TGTGCCATCAGTGAGTGGGAGACCCAGTACTTC CAISEWETQYF
NA TRBJ2-3 TRBV19 NA TGTGCCAGTAGTATGCCAGTTTCGGGGCGGAGGTATTTT CASSMPVSGRRYF
once TRBJ1-2 TRBV19 TRBD1 TGTGCCAGTAGTGGGACAGGGGGAAACCTCTATGGCTACACCTTC CASSGTGGNLYGYTF
NA TRBJ1-2 TRBV7-2 NA TGTGCCAGCAGCTTAGGCAGGAGTTATGGCTACACCTTC CASSLGRSYGYTF
NA TRBJ2-7 TRBV6-5 TRBD1 TGTGCCAGCAGACGGAGGGACAGGGGTCCCGAGCAGTACTTC CASRRRDRGPEQYF
NA TRBJ2-2 TRBV6-5 NA TGTGCCAGCAGTTACGATGGGGGAGGCGGGGAGCTGTTTTTT CASSYDGGGGELFF
NA TRBJ2-3 TRBV6-1 NA TGTGCCAGCAGTCGAGACTCGCTAGATACGCAGTATTTT CASSRDSLDTQYF
NA TRBJ2-3 TRBV7-2 TRBD1 TGTGCCAGCAGACAGGACAGGGCCACAGATACGCAGTATTTT CASRQDRATDTQYF
NA TRBJ2-2 TRBV9 NA TGTGCCAGCAGCGGCAGGGCGAACACCGGGGAGCTGTTTTTT CASSGRANTGELFF
NA TRBJ1-6 TRBV27 NA TGTGCCAGCAGTTTGGGGAGAGGAATACCAAATTCACCCCTCCACTTT CASSLGRGIPNSPLHF
NA TRBJ1-1 TRBV6-5 TRBD1 TGTGCCAGCAGGACAGGGTACACTGAAGCTTTCTTT CASRTGYTEAFF
NA TRBJ2-5 TRBV4-1 NA TGCGCCAGCAGCCAAGACGGCAGCCGAGAGACCCAGTACTTC CASSQDGSRETQYF
NA TRBJ2-1 TRBV7-8 TRBD2 TGTGCCAGCAGCTTAACCCGACTAGCGGGGGGTACACCGTATGAGCAGTTCTTC CASSLTRLAGGTPYEQFF
NA TRBJ1-1 TRBV5-1 NA TGCGCCAGCAGCATCGTGGATTGGGACACTGAAGCTTTCTTT CASSIVDWDTEAFF
few TRBJ1-1 TRBV7-3 NA TGTGCCAGCAGCTTACAGGGCGGCACTGAAGCTTTCTTT CASSLQGGTEAFF
NA TRBJ2-2 TRBV7-2 NA TGTGCCAGCAGTATTTCACCGGGACCCACCGGGGAGCTGTTTTTT CASSISPGPTGELFF
once TRBJ1-5 TRBV6-6 NA TGTGCCAGCAGTACATCCAATCAGCCCCAGCATTTT CASSTSNQPQHF
NA TRBJ2-3 TRBV20-1 TRBD1 TGCAGTTTCCAGGGGGCAGATACGCAGTATTTT CSFQGADTQYF
once TRBJ1-2 TRBV28 NA TGTGCCAGCAGTTCCCCCGCCCCAACCTATGGCTACACCTTC CASSSPAPTYGYTF
NA TRBJ2-1 TRBV9 TRBD2 TGTGCCAGCAGCGTCCCTAGCGGTCATGAGCAGTTCTTC CASSVPSGHEQFF
NA TRBJ2-5 TRBV18 NA TGTGCCAGCTCACTAAAAGAGACCCAGTACTTC CASSLKETQYF
NA TRBJ1-2 TRBV19 NA TGTGCCAGTAGCTCACAGGGAGTCAGCTATGGCTACACCTTC CASSSQGVSYGYTF
NA TRBJ2-7 TRBV30 TRBD1 TGTGCCTGGGGACAGGGGTCCTACGAGCAGTACTTC CAWGQGSYEQYF
NA TRBJ2-3 TRBV6-5 NA TGTGCCAGCGCGCGTGGGGGCACCAGCACAGATACGCAGTATTTT CASARGGTSTDTQYF
NA TRBJ2-1 TRBV5-1 TRBD2 TGCGCCAGCAGCTTGGGCGGGGGCTCCTACAATGAGCAGTTCTTC CASSLGGGSYNEQFF
NA TRBJ1-4 TRBV7-8 TRBD1 TGTGCCAGCAGCCTAGGGGGCAACGCCCAAGTAAAACTGTTTTTT CASSLGGNAQVKLFF
once TRBJ1-5 TRBV6-5 NA TGTGCCAGCAGTAGGGCTACTCGGAATCAGCCCCAGCATTTT CASSRATRNQPQHF
NA TRBJ2-5 TRBV5-1 TRBD2 TGCGCCAGCAGCTTATCGCTAGCGGGGTCCCAAGAGACCCAGTACTTC CASSLSLAGSQETQYF
NA TRBJ1-5 TRBV28 TRBD1 TGTGCCAGCAGAAGAGGACAGGGGGCCAGTAGCAATCAGCCCCAGCATTTT CASRRGQGASSNQPQHF
NA TRBJ1-1 TRBV5-1 TRBD1 TGCGCCAGCAGCTTACTGACAGGGTCGGGGAACACTGAAGCTTTCTTT CASSLLTGSGNTEAFF
NA TRBJ2-3 TRBV11-3 NA TGTGCCAGCAGCTTAGTTAAGCGGGCGCGTTCAAGCACAGATACGCAGTATTTT CASSLVKRARSSTDTQYF